The 10 T cell receptor beta chains presented below share a single source sample, sequenced in a study of cytomegalovirus exposure and HLA in healthy donors. Amplification used 60 Vbeta primers and 13 Jbeta primers. The repertoire was sequenced with immunoSEQ multiplex PCR; TCRdb's copy has only in-frame clones and lacks some. Among some 120,000 clones, roughly 80% were seen once, and the ten largest hold roughly 3.2%. The sample was PBMCs. These receptors all stem from a man between 25 and 39 years old in good health and CMV-seronegative.

This clone was counted between two and nine times. The V call is TRBV29-1, the J call TRBJ2-7; 7 bases are a match to TRBD1. The germline CDR1 and CDR2 sequences are SQVTM and ANQGSEA. The CDR3 is 14 residues long. V lost 2 bases, J lost 3 bases, and 7 bases stayed unmatched. The DNA of the CDR3 is TGCAGCGTTGAAAGACAGGGCGCCCGCTACGAGCAGTACTTC. Its protein is CSVERQGARYEQYF.

Regarding this clone: This CDR3 is also generated by other DNA sequences in the sample. V usage is TRBV28 and J usage is TRBJ2-7, with unresolved D. This CDR3 is built from 11 residues. Per the germline V gene, CDR1 is MDHEN and CDR2 is SYDVKM. V was cut by 4 bases and J by 4 bases, with 5 bases left in between. CDR3 coding DNA: TGTGCCAGCAGTTCCAGGTACGAGCAGTACTTC. Translating gives CASSSRYEQYF.

The V call is TRBV27, the J call TRBJ2-7, with D uncertain. V dropped 6 bases and J dropped 0 bases, with 9 bases sitting between them. The CDR3 spans 13 residues. Germline V CDR1 and CDR2: MNHEY, SMNVEV (reference sequence). CDR3 in amino acids: CASSSLSSYEQYF. CDR3 in DNA: TGTGCCAGCAGCTCCTTGAGCTCCTACGAGCAGTACTTC.

In its sample, this clone was seen a few times. The chain carries TRBV30 and TRBJ2-2; 10 bases fit TRBD2. V lost 0 bases and J lost 0; bases outside the gene matches: 4. Looked up from germline, CDR1 is GTSNPN and CDR2 is SVGIG (reference sequence). This CDR3 comprises 17 residues. This chain's CDR3 is CAWSVMSGGANTGELFF. CDR3 nucleotide sequence: TGTGCCTGGAGTGTAATGAGCGGGGGGGCGAACACCGGGGAGCTGTTTTTT.

This chain uses TRBV7-3 with TRBJ1-1, with a possible D match to TRBD1 (5 bases). This CDR3 region has 17 residues. Germline CDR1 reads SGHTA; CDR2 reads FQGTGA. The germline V and J ends were trimmed by 3 bases and 0 bases, with 17 bases remaining between them. This chain's CDR3 is CASSLGGVRGMNTEAFF. The CDR3 nucleotides are TGTGCCAGCAGCTTGGGGGGGGTCAGAGGCATGAACACTGAAGCTTTCTTT. The variable domain in full, completed from reference TRBV7-3 and TRBJ1-1, reads GAGVSQTPSNKVTEKGKYVELRCDPISGHTALYWYRQSLGQGPEFLIYFQGTGAADDSGLPNDRFFAVRPEGSVSTLKIQRTERGDSAVYLCASSLGGVRGMNTEAFFGQGTRLTVV.

The chain employs TRBV19 and TRBJ2-5, with D perhaps TRBD1 (5 bases). V lost 5 bases, J lost 4 bases, and 14 bases lay in between. CDR3 length: 14 amino acids. Looked up from germline, CDR1 is LNHDA and CDR2 is SQIVND (reference sequence). The CDR3 sequence: CASSPLGARETQYF. The CDR3 DNA sequence: TGTGCCAGTAGTCCTTTAGGGGCTAGAGAGACCCAGTACTTC.

This clone was counted between two and nine times. V usage is TRBV30 and J usage is TRBJ2-4; 8 bases map to TRBD2. Germline V gene lookup returns CDR1 GTSNPN and CDR2 SVGIG (reference sequence). J was trimmed by 1 base and V by 4 bases; bases with no gene match: 6. There are 15 residues in the CDR3. This CDR3 reads CAWTVGGAAKNIQYF. The CDR3 DNA is TGTGCCTGGACCGTCGGGGGGGCGGCCAAAAACATTCAGTACTTC.

The genes are TRBV7-3 and TRBJ1-1, with a tentative D call TRBD1 (6 bases). There are 14 residues in the CDR3. The V end was cut by 5 bases, the J end by 4 bases, with 14 bases between. Germline CDR1 reads SGHTA; CDR2 reads FQGTGA. In DNA form, the CDR3 reads TGTGCCAGCAGCCCGCTGGGAGGGGGCACTGAAGCTTTCTTT. The encoded protein is CASSPLGGGTEAFF.

The gene calls are TRBV19 and TRBJ1-5; D call uncertain. The CDR3 is made up of 15 amino acids. Germline CDR1 reads LNHDA; CDR2 reads SQIVND (reference sequence). V was pared by 6 bases and J by 0 bases, with 12 bases between. The DNA of the CDR3 is TGTGCCAGTAGGAGTACAGTAAATAGCAATCAGCCCCAGCATTTT. This codes for CASRSTVNSNQPQHF. Supplemented by reference TRBV19 and TRBJ1-5, the full variable domain reads DGGITQSPKYLFRKEGQNVTLSCEQNLNHDAMYWYRQDPGQGLRLIYYSQIVNDFQKGDIAEGYSVSREKKESFPLTVTSAQKNPTAFYLCASRSTVNSNQPQHFGDGTRLSIL.

The chain employs TRBV7-2 and TRBJ1-5; D gene uncertain. Between the trimmed V and J ends, which lost 2 bases and 3 bases, there was a span of 5 bases. CDR3 size: 13 residues. The germline CDR1 and CDR2 sequences are SGHTA and FQGNSA. In DNA form, the CDR3 reads TGTGCCAGCAGCTTATCCTTCAATCAGCCCCAGCATTTT. This translates into CASSLSFNQPQHF.